This T cell receptor (beta chain) was found in a study of early T cells in non-severe SARS-CoV-2 infection. This clonotype came up many times. The antigen is undetermined. Study observations and caveats: Anti-spike CD8 specificities were favored by VDJdb matching, whose results missed private and CD4 specificities.

TCRdb analysed the 5' RACE reads with MiXCR anew, one entry per CDR3 protein. The repertoire consists of roughly 20,000 distinct CDR3 sequences, with roughly 6% occurring once and the leading ten covering approximately 6%. Germline CDR1 MGHRA, CDR2 YSYEKL. The CDR3 contains 17 residues. Trimming took 1 base from V and 7 from J, leaving 23 bases between them. The rearrangement joins TRBV4-1 to TRBJ2-7, with a weak D call TRBD1 (6 bases). What was sequenced was whole blood. This TCR derives from an adult who was a healthcare worker with PCR-confirmed SARS-CoV-2 infection or an uninfected control (not recorded which). In DNA form, the CDR3 reads TGCGCCAGCAGCCAAGTACGATCGTCGGGACAACCTAAAGAGCAGTACTTC. As protein: CASSQVRSSGQPKEQYF.